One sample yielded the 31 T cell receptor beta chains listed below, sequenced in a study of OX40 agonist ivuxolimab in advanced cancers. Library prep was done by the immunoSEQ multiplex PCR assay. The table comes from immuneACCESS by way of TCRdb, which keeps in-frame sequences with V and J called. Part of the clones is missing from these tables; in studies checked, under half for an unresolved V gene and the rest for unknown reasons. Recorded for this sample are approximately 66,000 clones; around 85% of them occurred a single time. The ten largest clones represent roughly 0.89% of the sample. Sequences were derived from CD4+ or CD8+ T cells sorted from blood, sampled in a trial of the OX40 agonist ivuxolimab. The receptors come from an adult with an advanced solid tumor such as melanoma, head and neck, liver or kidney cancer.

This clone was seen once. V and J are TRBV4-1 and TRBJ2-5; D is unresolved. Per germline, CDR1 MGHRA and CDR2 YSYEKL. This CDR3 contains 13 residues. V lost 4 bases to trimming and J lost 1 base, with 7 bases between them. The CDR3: CASSPDPQETQYF. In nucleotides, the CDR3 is TGCGCCAGCAGCCCGGACCCCCAAGAGACCCAGTACTTC.

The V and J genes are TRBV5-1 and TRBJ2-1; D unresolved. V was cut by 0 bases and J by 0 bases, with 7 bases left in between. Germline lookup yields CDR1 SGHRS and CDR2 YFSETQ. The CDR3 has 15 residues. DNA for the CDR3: TGCGCCAGCAGCTTGGACAAAATCTCCTACAATGAGCAGTTCTTC. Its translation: CASSLDKISYNEQFF.

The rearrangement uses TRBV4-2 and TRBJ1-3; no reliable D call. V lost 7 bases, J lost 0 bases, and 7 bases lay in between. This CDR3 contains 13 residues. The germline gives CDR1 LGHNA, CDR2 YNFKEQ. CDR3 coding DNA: TGTGCCAGCACCTCTAGCTCTGGAAACACCATATATTTT. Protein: CASTSSSGNTIYF.

The CDR3 coding sequence is TGTGCCAGCAGTTTAGAGACACCGGTGAGTAAGGCCCTCCACTTT. The encoded protein is CASSLETPVSKALHF. J is TRBJ1-6 and V is TRBV27; no reliable D call. Germline-derived CDR1 and CDR2 are MNHEY and SMNVEV (reference sequence). Trimming stripped 2 bases from V and 14 bases from J, with 19 bases between. The CDR3 consists of 15 residues.

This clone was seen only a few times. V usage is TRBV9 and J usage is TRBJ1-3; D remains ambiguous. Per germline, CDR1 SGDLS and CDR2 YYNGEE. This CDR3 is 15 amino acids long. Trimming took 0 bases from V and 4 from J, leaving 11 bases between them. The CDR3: CASSVDLNSGNTIYF. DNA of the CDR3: TGTGCCAGCAGCGTAGATCTGAACTCGGGAAACACCATATATTTT.

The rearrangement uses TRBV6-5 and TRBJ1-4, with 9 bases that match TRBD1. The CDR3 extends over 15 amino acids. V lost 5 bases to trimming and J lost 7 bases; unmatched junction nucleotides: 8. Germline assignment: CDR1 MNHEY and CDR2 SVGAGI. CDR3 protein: CASSNAGTGFEKLFF. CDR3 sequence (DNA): TGTGCCAGCAGTAACGCCGGGACAGGGTTTGAAAAACTGTTTTTT.

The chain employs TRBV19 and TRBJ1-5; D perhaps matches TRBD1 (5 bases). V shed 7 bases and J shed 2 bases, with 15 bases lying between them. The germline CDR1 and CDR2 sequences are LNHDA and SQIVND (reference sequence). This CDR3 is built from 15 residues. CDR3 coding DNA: TGTGCCAGTACCTCTTGGGGCAGGGGCAATCAGCCCCAGCATTTT. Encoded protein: CASTSWGRGNQPQHF. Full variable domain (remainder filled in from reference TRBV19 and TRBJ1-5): DGGITQSPKYLFRKEGQNVTLSCEQNLNHDAMYWYRQDPGQGLRLIYYSQIVNDFQKGDIAEGYSVSREKKESFPLTVTSAQKNPTAFYLCASTSWGRGNQPQHFGDGTRLSIL.

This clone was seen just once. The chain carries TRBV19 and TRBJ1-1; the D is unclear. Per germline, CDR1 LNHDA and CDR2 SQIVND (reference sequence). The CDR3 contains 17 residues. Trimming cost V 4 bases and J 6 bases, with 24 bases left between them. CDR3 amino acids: CASSTLFAREILPEAFF. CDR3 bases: TGTGCCAGTAGTACCCTCTTTGCGAGGGAGATTTTACCTGAAGCTTTCTTT.

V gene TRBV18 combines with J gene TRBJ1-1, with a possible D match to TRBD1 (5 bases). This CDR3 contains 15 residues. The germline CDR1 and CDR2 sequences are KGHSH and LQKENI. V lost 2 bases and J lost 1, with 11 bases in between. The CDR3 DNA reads TGTGCCAGCTCACCAATGGGGGAAACGAACACTGAAGCTTTCTTT. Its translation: CASSPMGETNTEAFF.

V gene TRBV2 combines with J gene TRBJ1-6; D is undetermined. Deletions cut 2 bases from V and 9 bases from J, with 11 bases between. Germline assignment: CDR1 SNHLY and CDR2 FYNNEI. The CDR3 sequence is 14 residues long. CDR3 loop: CASSETGVGSPLHF. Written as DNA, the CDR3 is TGTGCCAGCAGTGAAACCGGGGTGGGTTCACCCCTCCACTTT. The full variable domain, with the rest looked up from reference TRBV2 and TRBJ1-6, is EPEVTQTPSHQVTQMGQEVILRCVPISNHLYFYWYRQILGQKVEFLVSFYNNEISEKSEIFDDQFSVERPDGSNFTLKIRSTKLEDSAMYFCASSETGVGSPLHFGNGTRLTVT.

In nucleotides, the CDR3 is TGTGCCAGCAGCTTTACTAGCGATGAGCAGTTCTTC. Translating gives CASSFTSDEQFF. The V call is TRBV9, the J call TRBJ2-1; 7 bases agree with TRBD2. Unmatched junction bases numbered 3, after V lost 4 bases and J lost 8 bases. Germline CDR1 SGDLS, CDR2 YYNGEE. The CDR3 totals 12 residues.

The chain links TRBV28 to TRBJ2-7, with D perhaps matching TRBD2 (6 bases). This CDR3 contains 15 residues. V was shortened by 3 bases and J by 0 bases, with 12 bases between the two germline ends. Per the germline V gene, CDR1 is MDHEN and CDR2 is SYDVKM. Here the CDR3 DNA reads TGTGCCAGCAGTTTCTTCGCGGGGTACTCCTACGAGCAGTACTTC. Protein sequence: CASSFFAGYSYEQYF.

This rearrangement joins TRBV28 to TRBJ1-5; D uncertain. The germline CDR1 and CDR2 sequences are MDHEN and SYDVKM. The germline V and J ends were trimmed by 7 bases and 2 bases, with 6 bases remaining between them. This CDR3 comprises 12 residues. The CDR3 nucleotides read TGTGCCAGCACGGGAGGCAATCAGCCCCAGCATTTT. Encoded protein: CASTGGNQPQHF.

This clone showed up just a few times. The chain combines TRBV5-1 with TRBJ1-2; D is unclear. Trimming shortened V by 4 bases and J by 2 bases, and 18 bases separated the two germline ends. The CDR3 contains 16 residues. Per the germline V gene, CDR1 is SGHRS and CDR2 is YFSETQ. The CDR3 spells CASSLTTYPSNYGYTF. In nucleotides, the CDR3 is TGCGCCAGCAGCCTCACTACCTACCCCTCAAACTATGGCTACACCTTC.

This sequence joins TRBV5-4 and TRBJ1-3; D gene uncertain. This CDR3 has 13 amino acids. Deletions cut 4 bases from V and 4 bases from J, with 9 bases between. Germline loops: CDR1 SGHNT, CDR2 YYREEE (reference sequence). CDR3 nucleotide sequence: TGTGCCAGCAGCATTAACAAAGGAAACACCATATATTTT. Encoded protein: CASSINKGNTIYF.

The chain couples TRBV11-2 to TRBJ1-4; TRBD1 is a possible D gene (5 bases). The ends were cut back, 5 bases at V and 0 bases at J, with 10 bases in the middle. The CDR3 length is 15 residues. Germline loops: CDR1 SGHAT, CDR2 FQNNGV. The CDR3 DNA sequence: TGTGCCAGCAGCGTGGGGGGAACAACTAATGAAAAACTGTTTTTT. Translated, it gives CASSVGGTTNEKLFF.

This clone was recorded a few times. The CDR3 DNA is TGTGCCAGCAGTGCCCAGCGGGGGGGCCAGTACGAGCAGTACTTC. Translated: CASSAQRGGQYEQYF. V is TRBV2 and J is TRBJ2-7, with 10 positions matching TRBD2. From germline, CDR1 is SNHLY and CDR2 FYNNEI. The trim removed 4 bases at V and 4 bases at J, leaving 7 bases unmatched. The CDR3 is 15 residues long. The complete variable domain, with remaining parts taken from reference TRBV2 and TRBJ2-7, reads EPEVTQTPSHQVTQMGQEVILRCVPISNHLYFYWYRQILGQKVEFLVSFYNNEISEKSEIFDDQFSVERPDGSNFTLKIRSTKLEDSAMYFCASSAQRGGQYEQYFGPGTRLTVT.

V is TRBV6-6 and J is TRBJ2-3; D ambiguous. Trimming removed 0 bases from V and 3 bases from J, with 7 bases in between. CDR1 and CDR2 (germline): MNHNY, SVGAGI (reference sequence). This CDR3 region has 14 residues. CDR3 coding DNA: TGTGCCAGCAGTTACTCGAAAGGGACAGATACGCAGTATTTT. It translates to CASSYSKGTDTQYF.

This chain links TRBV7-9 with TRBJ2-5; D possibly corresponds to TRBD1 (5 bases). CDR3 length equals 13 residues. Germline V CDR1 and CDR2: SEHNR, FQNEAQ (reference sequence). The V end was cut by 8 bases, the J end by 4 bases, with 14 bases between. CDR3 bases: TGTGCCAGCGGGGCTTCGGGTACAGAGACCCAGTACTTC. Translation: CASGASGTETQYF. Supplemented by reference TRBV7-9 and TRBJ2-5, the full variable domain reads DTGVSQNPRHKITKRGQNVTFRCDPISEHNRLYWYRQTLGQGPEFLTYFQNEAQLEKSRLLSDRFSAERPKGSFSTLEIQRTEQGDSAMYLCASGASGTETQYFGPGTRLLVL.

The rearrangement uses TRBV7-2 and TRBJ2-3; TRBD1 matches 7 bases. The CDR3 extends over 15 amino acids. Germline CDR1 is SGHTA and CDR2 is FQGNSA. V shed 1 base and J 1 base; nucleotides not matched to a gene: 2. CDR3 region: CASSLEGAGTDTQYF. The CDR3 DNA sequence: TGTGCCAGCAGCTTAGAGGGGGCAGGCACAGATACGCAGTATTTT.

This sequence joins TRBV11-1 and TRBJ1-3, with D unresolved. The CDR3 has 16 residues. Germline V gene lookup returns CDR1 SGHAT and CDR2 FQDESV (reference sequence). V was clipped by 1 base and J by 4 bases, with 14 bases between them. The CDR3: CASSLGHKFGGNTIYF. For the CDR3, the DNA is TGTGCCAGCAGCTTAGGCCATAAGTTTGGAGGAAACACCATATATTTT. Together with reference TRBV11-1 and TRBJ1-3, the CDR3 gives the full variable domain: EAEVAQSPRYKITEKSQAVAFWCDPISGHATLYWYRQILGQGPELLVQFQDESVVDDSQLPKDRFSAERLKGVDSTLKIQPAELGDSAMYLCASSLGHKFGGNTIYFGEGSWLTVV.

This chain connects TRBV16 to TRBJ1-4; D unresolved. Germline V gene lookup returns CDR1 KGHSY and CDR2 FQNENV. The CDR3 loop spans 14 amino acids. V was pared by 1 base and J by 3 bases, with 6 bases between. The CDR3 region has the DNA TGTGCCAGCAGCCAATTACAGCCTAATGAAAAACTGTTTTTT. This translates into CASSQLQPNEKLFF.

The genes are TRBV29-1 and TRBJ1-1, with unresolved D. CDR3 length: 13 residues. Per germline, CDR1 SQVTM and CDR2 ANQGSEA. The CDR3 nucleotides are TGCAGTGCGATCGGACCTATGAACACTGAAGCTTTCTTT. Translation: CSAIGPMNTEAFF. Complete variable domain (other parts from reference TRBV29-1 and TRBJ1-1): SAVISQKPSRDICQRGTSLTIQCQVDSQVTMMFWYRQQPGQSLTLIATANQGSEATYESGFVIDKFPISRPNLTFSTLTVSNMSPEDSSIYLCSAIGPMNTEAFFGQGTRLTVV.

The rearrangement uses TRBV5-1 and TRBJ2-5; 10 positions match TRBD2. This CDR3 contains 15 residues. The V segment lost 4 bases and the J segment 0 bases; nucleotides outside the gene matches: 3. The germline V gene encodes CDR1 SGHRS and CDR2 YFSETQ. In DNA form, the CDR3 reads TGCGCCAGCAGCAATAGCGGGAGGTACCAAGAGACCCAGTACTTC. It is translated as CASSNSGRYQETQYF.

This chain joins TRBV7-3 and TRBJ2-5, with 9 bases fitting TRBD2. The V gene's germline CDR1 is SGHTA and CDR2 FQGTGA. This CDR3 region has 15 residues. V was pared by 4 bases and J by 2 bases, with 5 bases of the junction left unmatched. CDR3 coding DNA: TGTGCCAGCAGCTCAGGACTAGCGTCTCAAGAGACCCAGTACTTC. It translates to CASSSGLASQETQYF.

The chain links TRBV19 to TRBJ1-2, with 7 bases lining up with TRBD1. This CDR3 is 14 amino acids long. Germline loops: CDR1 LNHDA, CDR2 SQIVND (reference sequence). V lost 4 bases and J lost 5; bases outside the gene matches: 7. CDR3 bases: TGTGCCAGTAGTACCACAGGGGTCGGGTATGGCTACACCTTC. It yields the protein CASSTTGVGYGYTF. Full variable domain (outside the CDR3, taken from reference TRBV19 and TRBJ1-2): DGGITQSPKYLFRKEGQNVTLSCEQNLNHDAMYWYRQDPGQGLRLIYYSQIVNDFQKGDIAEGYSVSREKKESFPLTVTSAQKNPTAFYLCASSTTGVGYGYTFGSGTRLTVV.

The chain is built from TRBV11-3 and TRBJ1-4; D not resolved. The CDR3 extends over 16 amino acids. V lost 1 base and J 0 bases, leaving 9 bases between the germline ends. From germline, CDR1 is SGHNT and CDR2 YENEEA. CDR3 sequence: CASSLVGGSTNEKLFF. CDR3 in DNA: TGTGCCAGCAGCTTAGTAGGTGGATCAACTAATGAAAAACTGTTTTTT.

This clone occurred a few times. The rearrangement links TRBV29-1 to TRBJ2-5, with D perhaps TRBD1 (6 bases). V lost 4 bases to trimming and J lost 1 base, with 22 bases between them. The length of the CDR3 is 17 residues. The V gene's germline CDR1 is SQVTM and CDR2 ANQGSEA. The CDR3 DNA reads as TGCAGCGTTGGGGCCCCAGGGGCAAACTTTGGCCAAGAGACCCAGTACTTC. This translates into CSVGAPGANFGQETQYF.

The CDR3 is CASRSTGGRTGELFF. CDR3 sequence (DNA): TGTGCCAGCAGATCGACAGGGGGGAGAACCGGGGAGCTGTTTTTT. The chain recombines TRBV6-1 with TRBJ2-2; 9 nucleotides line up with TRBD1. Germline-derived CDR1 and CDR2 are MNHNS and SASEGT. The CDR3 covers 15 residues. Trimming at V came to 6 bases and at J to 5 bases, leaving 7 bases not matched to a gene.

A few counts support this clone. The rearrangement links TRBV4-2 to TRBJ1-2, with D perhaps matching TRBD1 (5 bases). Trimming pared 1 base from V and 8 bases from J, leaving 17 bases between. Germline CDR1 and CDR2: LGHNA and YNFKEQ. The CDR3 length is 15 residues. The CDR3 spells CASSQVQGSGSGYTF. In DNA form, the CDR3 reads TGTGCCAGCAGCCAAGTCCAGGGAAGTGGCTCCGGCTACACCTTC.

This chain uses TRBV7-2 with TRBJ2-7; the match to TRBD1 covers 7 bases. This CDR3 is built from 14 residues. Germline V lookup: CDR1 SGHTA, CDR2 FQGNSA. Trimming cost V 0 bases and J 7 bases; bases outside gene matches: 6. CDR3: CASSLARGQGEQYF. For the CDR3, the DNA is TGTGCCAGCAGCTTAGCGAGGGGGCAGGGGGAGCAGTACTTC.